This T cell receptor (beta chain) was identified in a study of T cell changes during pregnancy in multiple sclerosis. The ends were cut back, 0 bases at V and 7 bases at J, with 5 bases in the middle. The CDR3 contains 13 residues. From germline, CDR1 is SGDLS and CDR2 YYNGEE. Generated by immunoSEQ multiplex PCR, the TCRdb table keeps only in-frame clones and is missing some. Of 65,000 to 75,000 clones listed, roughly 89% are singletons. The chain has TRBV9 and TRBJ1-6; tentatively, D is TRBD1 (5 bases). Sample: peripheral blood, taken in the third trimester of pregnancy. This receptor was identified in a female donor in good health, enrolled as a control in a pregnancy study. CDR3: CASSVEGNSPLHF. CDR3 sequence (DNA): TGTGCCAGCAGCGTAGAGGGGAATTCACCCCTCCACTTT.